This T cell receptor (beta chain) was captured in a study of technical replicates of blood from several donors. The length of the CDR3 is 11 residues. CDR1 and CDR2 (germline): SQVTM, ANQGSEA. The V and J ends lost 6 bases and 6 bases respectively, with 10 bases between them. The assay was immunoSEQ multiplex PCR, and TCRdb's table has in-frame clones only and misses some. The sample has tens of thousands of clones, 91% seen once. This sequence joins TRBV29-1 and TRBJ2-3; a weak D match, TRBD2 (6 bases). The receptor comes from a human donor in good health. Some clones in this sample may be carry-over from other donors' samples. Sequenced sample: PBMCs. DNA of the CDR3: TGCAGCGTGGGACTGCTGGATACGCAGTATTTT. It translates to CSVGLLDTQYF.